Sequencing of this TCR beta chain was carried out in a study of cytomegalovirus exposure and HLA in healthy donors (dated by TCRdb to 2015 to 2018). General notes on the study: According to an earlier analysis of a few hundred of the donors, 150 million to 200 million T cells yielded approximately 120 million unique TCR beta sequences and approximately 300 Gb of sequence data. An early release covering about 600 HLA-typed donors comprised about 300 gigabases of sequencing data and about 90 million unique TCR sequences. The genetic ancestry cluster associated with self-reported Caucasian donors included over 65% of the 398 genotyped donors. The aim of the study was to test whether cataloging public T cell receptors could identify signatures of past pathogen exposure. Using immunosequencing, the study profiled T cell repertoires from approximately 700 subjects and related those repertoires to cytomegalovirus serostatus. A separate validation cohort of about 110 different subjects was used in addition to the roughly 670-subject first cohort. To predict cytomegalovirus infection status, the study brought together high-throughput TCR immunosequencing, statistical association of individual TCRs with disease status, and machine learning. A later analysis re-analyzed previously published TCR beta repertoires from 660 or so donors and added high-resolution HLA genotyping to study TCR occurrence patterns. In the later analysis, no new phenotypic data were used to find candidate immune exposures; instead, reliance was placed on TCR beta sequences and their occurrence across donors. To decide whether each TCR beta V gene segment behaved as functional or pseudogenic, an earlier analysis of over 500 of the donors relied on high-throughput TCR beta sequencing. Donor age, sex, ethnicity and CMV serostatus were compiled alongside the repertoire data. A later genetic analysis took genome-wide SNP genotypes for 398 of the 666 donors and used that subset as a discovery cohort. Every repertoire in the discovery cohort had been generated on one and the same sequencing platform. Both class I and class II loci were covered by HLA typing, at four-digit resolution. Typing coverage varied by locus: about 620-640 donors for A, B, C, DRB1 and DQB1; some 520 for DQA1; approximately 610 for DPA1; 450 to 480 for DPB1. Four to six DR-DQ haplotypes were handled as single units for association and clustering, since linkage in the cohort was strong. On average, 235,054 unique TCR beta nucleotide sequences were sequenced per donor among a few hundred genotyped donors of the cohort, with roughly 18% of those sequences being non-productive.

In regard to this clone: The target of this receptor is not known.

Study-wide conclusions, independent of this receptor: A cluster of highly shared sequence variants was judged likely to represent a technical artifact of the sequencing pipeline. V-gene and J-gene trimming of TCR beta chains was associated with a missense DCLRE1C variant in a later genetic analysis, and the association was replicated in an independent cohort. Sequencing depth was assumed to be roughly uniform across donors in the presence/absence analyses, though that assumption may not hold. When HLA alleles, especially DR and DQ, strongly co-occurred, TCR associations were difficult to assign to individual alleles. Compared with equally common non-associated chains, HLA-associated TCR beta chains in a later analysis were more clonally expanded and had lower generation probabilities. The 87-base-pair reads could not distinguish some IMGT-functional V segments, including TRBV6-2 and TRBV6-3, so those segments were excluded. In vitro tests confirmed that a few of the cytomegalovirus-associated TCR beta chains recognize cytomegalovirus antigens. Correlated functional status among segregating V segments might be attributable to linkage disequilibrium, but an unknown experimental factor could not be ruled out. The cohort was sequenced for TCR beta chains only, and without alpha or paired-chain data the features that could be detected were limited. In a later analysis, more than 15,000 TCR beta sequences were associated with specific HLA alleles at a false discovery rate of 0.05. According to a later genetic analysis, donors in an Asian-associated ancestry cluster had fewer N-insertions in productive TCRs than the approximately 670-donor mean. Most TCR sequences were seen in very few donors, while some public TCRs were found in many individuals. A total of about 180 TCR beta chains were listed by the study as associated with cytomegalovirus. A later analysis found that most CMV-associated TCR beta chains appeared HLA-restricted, with HLA associations seemingly driven largely by CMV exposure. The authors suggested that the approach could potentially be generalized to other disease states and immunological phenotypes. Because some donors lacked HLA typing at each locus, the association tests relied only on the typed subset. For the cohort, immune exposure information was limited to CMV serostatus. Because counts were too low, under 20 rarely observed V segments, including chromosome 9 orphons, were left out of the earlier analysis of 500 to 750 of the donors. A further reported finding was that TCR beta sequences accurately predicted the HLA-A and HLA-B alleles for most subjects in the first cohort. According to a later analysis, TCR association rates differed among HLA loci, with DRB1 alleles showing the most associated TCRs and HLA-C alleles showing the fewest. In a later analysis, several top co-occurrence clusters were reported to appear linked to parvovirus B19, influenza, CMV and Epstein-Barr virus. The classifier was reported to diagnose cytomegalovirus status with high specificity and sensitivity in both the original and validation cohorts. In an earlier analysis of 587 of the donors, most TCR beta V segments appeared in productive rearrangements about 90% or about 30% of the time, broadly matching IMGT annotations.

The cohort comprised some 730 healthy bone marrow donors. At the time of sampling, all cohort members were nominally healthy, though unrecorded immune exposures were likely present. The donor was CMV seronegative and was included in the group of 352 seronegative cohort members. Every donor gave a peripheral blood sample, and the peripheral blood mononuclear cells from that sample were used for TCR beta sequencing. Genomic DNA was extracted from the blood cell samples with the Qiagen DNeasy Blood Extraction Kit. Library generation was performed with the immunoSEQ multiplex PCR assay. A mixture of 60 forward primers for TCR Vbeta segments and 13 reverse primers for TCR Jbeta segments was used in the multiplex PCR. Amplification of the CDR3 region of rearranged TCR beta genes was performed with a multiplex PCR assay on genomic DNA. The Illumina HiSeq System was used to sequence the amplified TCR beta libraries as 87-base-pair reads. The published analysis was carried out like this. A later analysis counted 65 million to 90 million unique TCR beta chains across the 550 to 800 repertoires, and 10 million to 12 million of these chains were shared by at least two donors. A nearest-neighbor algorithm error-corrected the raw reads and collapsed the reads into unique sequences, merging closely related sequences to remove PCR and sequencing errors. V, D and J gene segments were assigned by aligning CDR3 sequences to IMGT reference sequences. For a sequence to be retained, a match of at least six nucleotides to both a V gene segment and a J gene segment was required. Rearrangements were called productive when the CDR3 lacked stop codons and stayed in frame with V and J; all others were non-productive. CDR3 was defined by IMGT convention, running from the second conserved V-encoded cysteine to the conserved J-encoded phenylalanine. In an earlier analysis of roughly 580 of the donors, sequences lacking an unambiguous match to a single V gene segment were excluded. In an earlier analysis of around 600 of the donors, V segments were called functional above 56.7% productive rearrangements and were called segregating when the between-donor standard deviation exceeded 5%. A statistical classification framework was built to diagnose cytomegalovirus status from the catalog of TCR beta chain sequences. V and J gene assignment, in a later analysis, came from comparing TCR nucleotide sequences with IMGT/GENE-DB human TR gene sequences. A later analysis assigned CDR3 sequences and most-parsimonious VDJ recombination scenarios with the TCRdist pipeline. In a later analysis, each TCR beta chain was defined by its CDR3 amino acid sequence together with its V-gene family, and reads without a unique V-gene family were excluded. To address suspected cross-contamination and a sequencing artifact, a later analysis removed around 590 highly shared, low-generation-probability nucleotide sequences. A later analysis calculated a clonal expansion index for each public chain from normalized within-repertoire ranks of inferred template counts. A later analysis computed generation probabilities with a VDJ recombination model fitted to out-of-frame rearrangements, and checked the results against IGoR. In a later analysis, hypergeometric tests were used to score TCR-TCR, TCR-HLA and TCR-CMV co-occurrence, with a repertoire-size bias correction applied to TCR pairs. To estimate false discovery rates, a later analysis permuted the HLA or CMV assignments 20 times. A later analysis grouped co-occurring TCRs with DBSCAN, adding TCRdist sequence similarity when clustering within HLA-allele-positive subsets. Repertoires with fewer than 30,000 or more than 120,000 public chains, plus five repertoires with anomalous nucleotide sharing, were excluded from co-occurrence clustering. Here the immuneACCESS table is served through TCRdb, limited to in-frame sequences with V and J called. Missing clones are a known gap in these copies; in checked studies unresolved V genes cover under half, and the rest lacks a known reason. The V and J calls and clone size come from that table; D and trimming were worked out from the DNA. This sample's records show roughly 34,000 clones. The ten largest make up under 4.5% of the sample.

Here V drops 5 bases and J drops 8 bases, and the junction holds 4 bases not matched to any gene. The CDR3 starts with the cysteine, ends with the phenylalanine, and has 15 residues. Kept here is only the CDR3 DNA, which spans 45 bases and is read in frame from base 1. The germline V gene specifies KGHSH as CDR1 and LQKENI as CDR2. This receptor was obtained from a man aged 40-49 years in good health and CMV-seronegative. The sample comprised PBMCs. Here the chain combines TRBV18 and TRBJ2-1, and TRBD2 aligns with 15 junction nucleotides. Here is the DNA: TGTGCCAGCTCAAGGACTAGCGGGAGGGCTGATGAGCAGTTCTTC. Translated, this is CASSRTSGRADEQFF. Here the CDR3 is joined to the reference TRBV18 and TRBJ2-1 genes, and the full variable domain is: NAGVMQNPRHLVRRRGQEARLRCSPMKGHSHVYWYRQLPEEGLKFMVYLQKENIIDESGMPKERFSAEFPKEGPSILRIQQVVRGDSAAYFCASSRTSGRADEQFFGPGTRLTVL.